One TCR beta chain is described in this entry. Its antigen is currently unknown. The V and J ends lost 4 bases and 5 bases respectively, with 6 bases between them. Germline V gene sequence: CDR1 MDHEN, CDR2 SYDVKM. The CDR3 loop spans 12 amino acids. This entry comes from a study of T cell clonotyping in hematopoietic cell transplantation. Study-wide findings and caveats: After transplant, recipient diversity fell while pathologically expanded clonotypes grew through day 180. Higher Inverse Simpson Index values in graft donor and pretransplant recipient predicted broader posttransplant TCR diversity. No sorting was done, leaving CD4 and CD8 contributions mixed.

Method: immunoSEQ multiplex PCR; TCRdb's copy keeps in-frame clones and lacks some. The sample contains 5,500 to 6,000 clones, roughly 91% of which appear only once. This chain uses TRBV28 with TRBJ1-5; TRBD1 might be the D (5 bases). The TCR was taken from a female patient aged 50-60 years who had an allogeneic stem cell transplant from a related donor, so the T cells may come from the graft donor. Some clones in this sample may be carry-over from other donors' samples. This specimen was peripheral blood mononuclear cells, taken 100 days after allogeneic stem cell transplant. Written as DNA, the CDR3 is TGTGCCAGCAGTTCCAGGGATCAGCCCCAGCATTTT. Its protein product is CASSSRDQPQHF.